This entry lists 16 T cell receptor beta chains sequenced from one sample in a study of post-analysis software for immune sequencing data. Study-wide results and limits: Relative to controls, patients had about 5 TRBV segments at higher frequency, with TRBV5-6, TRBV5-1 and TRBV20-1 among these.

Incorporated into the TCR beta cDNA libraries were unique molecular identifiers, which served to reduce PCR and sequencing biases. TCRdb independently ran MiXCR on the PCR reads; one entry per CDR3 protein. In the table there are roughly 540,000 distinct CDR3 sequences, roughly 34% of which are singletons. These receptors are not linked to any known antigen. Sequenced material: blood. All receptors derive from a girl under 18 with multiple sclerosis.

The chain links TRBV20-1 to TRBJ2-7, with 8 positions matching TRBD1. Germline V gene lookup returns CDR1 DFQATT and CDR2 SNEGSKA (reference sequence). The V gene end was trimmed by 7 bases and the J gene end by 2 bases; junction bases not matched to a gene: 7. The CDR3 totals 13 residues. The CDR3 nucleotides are TGCAGTGGATCGACAGGGGCGGCCTACGAGCAGTACTTC. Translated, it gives CSGSTGAAYEQYF.

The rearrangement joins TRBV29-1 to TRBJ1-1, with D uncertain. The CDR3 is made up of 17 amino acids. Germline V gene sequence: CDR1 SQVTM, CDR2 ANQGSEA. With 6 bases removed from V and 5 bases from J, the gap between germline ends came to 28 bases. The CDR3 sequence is CSVGGRQTPARWTEAFF. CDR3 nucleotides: TGCAGCGTCGGTGGAAGGCAGACTCCAGCCCGATGGACTGAAGCTTTCTTT.

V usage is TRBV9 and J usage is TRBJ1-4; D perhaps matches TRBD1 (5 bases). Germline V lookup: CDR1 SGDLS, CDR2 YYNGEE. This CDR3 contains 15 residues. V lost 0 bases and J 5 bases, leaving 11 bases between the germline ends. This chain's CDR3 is CASSVGDGRNEKLFF. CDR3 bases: TGTGCCAGCAGCGTAGGGGACGGCCGAAATGAAAAACTGTTTTTT. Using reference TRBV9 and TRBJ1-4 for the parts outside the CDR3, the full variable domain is DSGVTQTPKHLITATGQRVTLRCSPRSGDLSVYWYQQSLDQGLQFLIQYYNGEERAKGNILERFSAQQFPDLHSELNLSSLELGDSALYFCASSVGDGRNEKLFFGSGTQLSVL.

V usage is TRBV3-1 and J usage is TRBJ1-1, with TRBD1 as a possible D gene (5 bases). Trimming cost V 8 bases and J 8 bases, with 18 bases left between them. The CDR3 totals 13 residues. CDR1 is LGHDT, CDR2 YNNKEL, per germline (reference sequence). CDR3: CASGDPTPGEAFF. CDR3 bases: TGTGCCAGCGGCGATCCCACCCCAGGGGAAGCTTTCTTT.

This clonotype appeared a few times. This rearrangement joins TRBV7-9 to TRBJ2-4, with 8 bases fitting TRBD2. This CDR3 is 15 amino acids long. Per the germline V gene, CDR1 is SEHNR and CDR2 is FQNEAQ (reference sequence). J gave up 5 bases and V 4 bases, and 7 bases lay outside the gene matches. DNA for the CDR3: TGTGCCAGCAGCTCCTTCGGACTAGCAGAAAACATTCAGTACTTC. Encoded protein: CASSSFGLAENIQYF.

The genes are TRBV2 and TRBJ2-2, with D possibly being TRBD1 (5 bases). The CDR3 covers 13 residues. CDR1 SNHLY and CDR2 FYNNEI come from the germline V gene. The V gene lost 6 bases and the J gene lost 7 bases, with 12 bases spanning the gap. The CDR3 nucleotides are TGTGCCAGCAGAGAGACAGCCATCGGGGAGCTGTTTTTT. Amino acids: CASRETAIGELFF. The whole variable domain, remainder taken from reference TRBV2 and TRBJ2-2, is EPEVTQTPSHQVTQMGQEVILRCVPISNHLYFYWYRQILGQKVEFLVSFYNNEISEKSEIFDDQFSVERPDGSNFTLKIRSTKLEDSAMYFCASRETAIGELFFGEGSRLTVL.

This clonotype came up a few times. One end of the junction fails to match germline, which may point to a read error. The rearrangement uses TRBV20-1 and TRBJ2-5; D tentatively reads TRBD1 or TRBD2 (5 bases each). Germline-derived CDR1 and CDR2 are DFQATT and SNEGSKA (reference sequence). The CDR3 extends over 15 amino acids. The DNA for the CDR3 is TGCAGCGCTAGAGAGATCGGGACGGTCCAAGAGACCCAGTACTTC. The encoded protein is CSAREIGTVQETQYF.

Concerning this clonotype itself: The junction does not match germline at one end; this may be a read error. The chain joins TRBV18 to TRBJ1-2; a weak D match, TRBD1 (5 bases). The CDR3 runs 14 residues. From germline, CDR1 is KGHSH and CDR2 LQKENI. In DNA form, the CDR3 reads TGTGCCAGCTCACCCGATCAGGGCCGCTATAGCTACACCTTC. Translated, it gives CASSPDQGRYSYTF.

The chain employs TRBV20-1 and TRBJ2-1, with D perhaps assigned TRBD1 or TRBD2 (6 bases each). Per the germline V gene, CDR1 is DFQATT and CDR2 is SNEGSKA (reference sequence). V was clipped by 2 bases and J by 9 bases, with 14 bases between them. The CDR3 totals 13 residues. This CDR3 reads CSARTTRGVEQFF. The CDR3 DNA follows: TGCAGTGCTAGAACTACTAGGGGGGTTGAGCAGTTCTTC.

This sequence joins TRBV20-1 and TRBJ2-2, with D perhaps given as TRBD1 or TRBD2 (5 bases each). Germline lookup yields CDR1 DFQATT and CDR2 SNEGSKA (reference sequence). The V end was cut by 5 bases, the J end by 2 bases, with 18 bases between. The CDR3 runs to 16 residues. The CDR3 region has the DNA TGCAGTGCTGGACTCAACGGGGCTGCAAACACCGGGGAGCTGTTTTTT. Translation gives CSAGLNGAANTGELFF.

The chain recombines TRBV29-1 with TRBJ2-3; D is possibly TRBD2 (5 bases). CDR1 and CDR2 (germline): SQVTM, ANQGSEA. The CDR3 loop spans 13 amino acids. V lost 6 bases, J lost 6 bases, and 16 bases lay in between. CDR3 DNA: TGCAGCGTAGGACTGAGCCCCGTGGATACGCAGTATTTT. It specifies CSVGLSPVDTQYF.

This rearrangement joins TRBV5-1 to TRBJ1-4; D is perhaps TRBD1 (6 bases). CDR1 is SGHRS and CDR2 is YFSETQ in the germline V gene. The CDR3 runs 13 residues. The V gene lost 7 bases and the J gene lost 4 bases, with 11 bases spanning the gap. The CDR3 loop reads CASHRAFNEKLFF. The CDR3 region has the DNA TGCGCCAGCCACAGGGCCTTTAATGAAAAACTGTTTTTT. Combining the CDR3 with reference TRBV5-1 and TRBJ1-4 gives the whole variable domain KAGVTQTPRYLIKTRGQQVTLSCSPISGHRSVSWYQQTPGQGLQFLFEYFSETQRNKGNFPGRFSGRQFSNSRSEMNVSTLELGDSALYLCASHRAFNEKLFFGSGTQLSVL.

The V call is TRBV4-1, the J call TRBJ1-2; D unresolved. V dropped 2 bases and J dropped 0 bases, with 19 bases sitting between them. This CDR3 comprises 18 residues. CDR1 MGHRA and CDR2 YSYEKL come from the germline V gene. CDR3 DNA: TGCGCCAGCAGCCAACCGCCGGGCCCGAGGGCCTCTAACTATGGCTACACCTTC. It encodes CASSQPPGPRASNYGYTF.

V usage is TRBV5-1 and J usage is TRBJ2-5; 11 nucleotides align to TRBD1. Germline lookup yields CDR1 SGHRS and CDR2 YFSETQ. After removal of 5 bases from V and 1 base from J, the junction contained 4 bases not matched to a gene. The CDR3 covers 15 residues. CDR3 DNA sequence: TGCGCCAGCAGAGGACAGGGGGCCCTCCAAGAGACCCAGTACTTC. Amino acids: CASRGQGALQETQYF.

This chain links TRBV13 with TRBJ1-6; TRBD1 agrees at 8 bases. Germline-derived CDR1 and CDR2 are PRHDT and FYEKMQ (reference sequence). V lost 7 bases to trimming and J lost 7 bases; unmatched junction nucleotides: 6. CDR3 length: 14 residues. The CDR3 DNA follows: TGTGCCAGCACCCCGACAGGGGTAAATTCACCCCTCCACTTT. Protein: CASTPTGVNSPLHF.

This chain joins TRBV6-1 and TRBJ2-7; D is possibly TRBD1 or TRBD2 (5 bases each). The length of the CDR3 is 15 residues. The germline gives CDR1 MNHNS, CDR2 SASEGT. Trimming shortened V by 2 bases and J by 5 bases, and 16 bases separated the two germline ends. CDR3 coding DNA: TGTGCCAGCAGTGAATCCAGGGACCTAGTAAACGAGCAGTACTTC. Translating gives CASSESRDLVNEQYF.